This entry lists 9 T cell receptor beta chains sequenced from one sample in a study of cytomegalovirus exposure and HLA in healthy donors. PCR amplification relied on 60 Vbeta primers (plus 13 Jbeta primers). Some clones are missing from TCRdb's copy, which holds only in-frame ones; the method was immunoSEQ multiplex PCR. This table has over 130,000 clones, around 82% appearing once. Material: PBMCs. The receptor set was obtained from a middle-aged man in good health and CMV-seronegative.

This clone was seen a single time. The J gene is TRBJ1-6, the V gene TRBV6-5; 7 bases are a match to TRBD1. CDR3 length: 13 amino acids. Germline loops: CDR1 MNHEY, CDR2 SVGAGI. J gave up 8 bases and V 5 bases, and 3 bases lay outside the gene matches. The chain's CDR3 is CASSDRVDSPLHF. CDR3 in DNA: TGTGCCAGCAGTGACAGGGTGGATTCACCCCTCCACTTT.

This sequence joins TRBV25-1 and TRBJ1-1; no reliable D call. Trimming removed 5 bases from V and 4 bases from J, with 20 bases in between. Germline V gene data show CDR1 as MGHDK and CDR2 as SYGVNS. CDR3 length equals 16 residues. The CDR3 DNA reads as TGTGCCAGCAGTCCCCTTCGGGCTGGACTAAGCACTGAAGCTTTCTTT. This encodes CASSPLRAGLSTEAFF.

The V gene is TRBV2, the J gene TRBJ1-6; 10 bases match TRBD1. V shed 6 bases and J 5 bases; nucleotides not matched to a gene: 4. This CDR3 region has 15 residues. Germline V lookup: CDR1 SNHLY, CDR2 FYNNEI. The CDR3 region has the DNA TGTGCCAGCAGAAATGGACAGGGGGATAATTCACCCCTCCACTTT. It yields the protein CASRNGQGDNSPLHF.

This chain joins TRBV7-9 and TRBJ1-4; 12 bases agree with TRBD1. The CDR3 length is 16 residues. Germline-derived CDR1 and CDR2 are SEHNR and FQNEAQ (reference sequence). V shed 5 bases and J 7 bases; nucleotides not matched to a gene: 8. The CDR3 region has the DNA TGTGCCAGCAGCCTGGGGGACAGGGGGCTTGGTGAAAAACTGTTTTTT. Amino acids: CASSLGDRGLGEKLFF.

J is TRBJ2-3 and V is TRBV7-2; 10 bases are shared with TRBD2. There are 16 residues in the CDR3. Germline V CDR1 and CDR2: SGHTA, FQGNSA. V lost 5 bases and J lost 1; bases outside the gene matches: 6. The DNA of the CDR3 is TGTGCCAGCAGCCCGAGTCTAGCGGGAGGCACAGATACGCAGTATTTT. It translates to CASSPSLAGGTDTQYF.

With respect to this clone: A read error may produce the germline difference seen at one junction end. The chain employs TRBV4-2 and TRBJ2-4, with D maybe TRBD2 (6 bases). The CDR3 is made up of 17 amino acids. Looked up from germline, CDR1 is LGHNA and CDR2 is YNFKEQ. The CDR3 DNA follows: TGTGCCGGCAGCCAAGAAAGGGGTGGCGGGATTATAAACATTCAGTACTTC. Its translation is CAGSQERGGGIINIQYF.

The V gene is TRBV19, the J gene TRBJ2-7; TRBD2 matches 11 bases. The CDR3 length is 16 residues. Trimming at V came to 3 bases and at J to 2 bases, leaving 6 bases not matched to a gene. The germline gives CDR1 LNHDA, CDR2 SQIVND (reference sequence). The CDR3 reads CASSIRTSGPTYEQYF. CDR3 coding DNA: TGTGCCAGTAGTATCAGGACTAGCGGGCCCACCTACGAGCAGTACTTC.

This clone was counted between two and nine times. This chain links TRBV19 with TRBJ2-5, with a possible D match to TRBD2 (5 bases). Germline V gene data show CDR1 as LNHDA and CDR2 as SQIVND (reference sequence). V was clipped by 1 base and J by 0 bases, with 9 bases between them. This CDR3 region has 15 residues. The CDR3 is CASSIVGGDQETQYF. DNA for the CDR3: TGTGCCAGTAGTATAGTAGGAGGAGACCAAGAGACCCAGTACTTC. Together with reference TRBV19 and TRBJ2-5, the CDR3 gives the full variable domain: DGGITQSPKYLFRKEGQNVTLSCEQNLNHDAMYWYRQDPGQGLRLIYYSQIVNDFQKGDIAEGYSVSREKKESFPLTVTSAQKNPTAFYLCASSIVGGDQETQYFGPGTRLLVL.

This rearrangement joins TRBV27 to TRBJ2-6; weak D call: TRBD1 (6 bases). The germline V and J ends were trimmed by 10 bases and 0 bases, with 16 bases remaining between them. The length of the CDR3 is 16 residues. Germline lookup yields CDR1 MNHEY and CDR2 SMNVEV (reference sequence). The CDR3, as DNA: TGTGCCACTGGGACGGGACACTTCTCTGGGGCCAACGTCCTGACTTTC. Its protein is CATGTGHFSGANVLTF.